This T cell receptor (beta chain) was documented in a study of early T cells in non-severe SARS-CoV-2 infection. Study-level information: Sequencing input comprised bulk RNA from unsorted whole blood; chain pairing was not available. Study conclusions and caveats: VDJdb-based matching was biased toward anti-spike CD8 responses and missed private and CD4 specificities.

This clonotype was counted a few times. The antigen remains unidentified. As part of library construction, unique molecular identifiers were attached to individual cDNA molecules. TCRdb used MiXCR to reprocess the 5' RACE reads, holding one entry per CDR3 protein. The data show tens of thousands of distinct CDR3 sequences, with less than 15% seen just once and roughly a tenth held by the top ten. Sequenced sample: whole blood. The receptor's source is an adult who was a healthcare worker with PCR-confirmed SARS-CoV-2 infection or an uninfected control (not recorded which).

Written as DNA, the CDR3 is TGTGCCAGCAGCTTACTTGTCCGACAAGAGACCCAGTACTTC. Translation gives CASSLLVRQETQYF. This chain connects TRBV11-1 to TRBJ2-5; no clear D gene. This CDR3 is 14 amino acids long. Germline loops: CDR1 SGHAT, CDR2 FQDESV (reference sequence). V was pared by 2 bases and J by 2 bases, with 9 bases between. Drawing the rest from reference TRBV11-1 and TRBJ2-5, the complete variable domain is EAEVAQSPRYKITEKSQAVAFWCDPISGHATLYWYRQILGQGPELLVQFQDESVVDDSQLPKDRFSAERLKGVDSTLKIQPAELGDSAMYLCASSLLVRQETQYFGPGTRLLVL.